One sample yielded the 21 T cell receptor beta chains listed below, sequenced in a study of blood T cell repertoires in COVID-19 (dated by TCRdb to 2018 to 2021). The library was obtained by the immunoSEQ multiplex PCR assay. The table comes from immuneACCESS by way of TCRdb, which keeps in-frame sequences with V and J called. Part of the clones is missing from these tables; in studies checked, under half for an unresolved V gene and the rest for unknown reasons. The sample has fewer than 300,000 clones on record, about 90% of them singletons. The biggest ten clones account for roughly 1.6% of the sample. Sequencing was performed on peripheral blood. The source is a woman aged 40 to 50 who had recovered from COVID-19.

V usage is TRBV6-5 and J usage is TRBJ1-2; the match to TRBD1 covers 8 bases. The germline gives CDR1 MNHEY, CDR2 SVGAGI. This CDR3 comprises 15 residues. V lost 2 bases, J lost 2 bases, and 4 bases stayed unmatched. CDR3 amino acids: CASSYRDRLNYGYTF. The CDR3 DNA reads as TGTGCCAGCAGTTACCGGGACAGGCTGAACTATGGCTACACCTTC.

The V and J genes are TRBV7-9 and TRBJ2-2; TRBD2 might be the D (6 bases). This CDR3 is 14 amino acids long. Trimming left V 5 bases short and J 4 bases short, with 11 bases between. Germline CDR1 is SEHNR and CDR2 is FQNEAQ (reference sequence). The CDR3 nucleotides are TGTGCCAGCAGCGACGGGACTGCCACCGGGGAGCTGTTTTTT. As protein: CASSDGTATGELFF.

The chain recombines TRBV28 with TRBJ1-3; TRBD1 agrees at 9 bases. This CDR3 is 15 amino acids long. V trimming: 8 bases; J trimming: 2 bases; junction bases outside the gene matches: 7. Per germline, CDR1 MDHEN and CDR2 SYDVKM. CDR3 residues: CASGPGQGTGNTIYF. DNA of the CDR3: TGTGCCAGCGGGCCGGGACAGGGTACTGGAAACACCATATATTTT.

The chain carries TRBV6-5 and TRBJ2-7; 8 bases agree with TRBD1. The CDR3 spans 14 residues. The junction had 7 bases not matched to a gene; V was cut back by 5 bases and J by 4 bases. Germline V gene sequence: CDR1 MNHEY, CDR2 SVGAGI. CDR3 residues: CASSLSGGRYEQYF. The CDR3 DNA follows: TGTGCCAGCAGTCTATCAGGGGGCCGGTACGAGCAGTACTTC.

The chain carries TRBV2 and TRBJ2-2; D is perhaps TRBD1 (6 bases). The length of the CDR3 is 15 residues. Trimming pared 4 bases from V and 4 bases from J, leaving 13 bases between. Germline assignment: CDR1 SNHLY and CDR2 FYNNEI. The DNA for the CDR3 is TGTGCCAGCAGTGTTGAACAGGGTGTCACCGGGGAGCTGTTTTTT. Translation gives CASSVEQGVTGELFF.

The chain couples TRBV6-2 or TRBV6-3 to TRBJ2-1; D uncertain. There are 15 residues in the CDR3. Trimming took off 6 bases at V and 3 bases at J, with 15 bases between the two ends. Germline V gene data show CDR1 as MNHEY and CDR2 as SVGEGT. DNA of the CDR3: TGTGCCAGCAGCCCTCGAGGCCTCCACTACAATGAGCAGTTCTTC. Its translation: CASSPRGLHYNEQFF.

The chain has TRBV13 and TRBJ1-2, with 8 positions matching TRBD1. CDR1 and CDR2 from the germline V gene are PRHDT and FYEKMQ (reference sequence). With V trimmed by 5 bases and J by 2 bases, 10 bases remained unmatched. The CDR3 runs 16 residues. CDR3 amino acids: CASSPLRTGSNYGYTF. DNA for the CDR3: TGTGCCAGCAGCCCTCTTCGGACAGGGTCCAACTATGGCTACACCTTC.

This clone was seen once. The chain couples TRBV6-5 to TRBJ2-5; 7 bases align to TRBD1. The germline V gene encodes CDR1 MNHEY and CDR2 SVGAGI. This CDR3 has 13 residues. J gave up 4 bases and V 4 bases, and 3 bases lay outside the gene matches. The CDR3 DNA is TGTGCCAGCAGTTCCCCAGGGGGAGAGACCCAGTACTTC. Encoded protein: CASSSPGGETQYF.

This chain uses TRBV4-3 with TRBJ2-5; tentative D call: TRBD1 (5 bases). Trimming removed 0 bases from V and 2 bases from J, with 10 bases in between. This CDR3 has 15 residues. Germline CDR1 and CDR2: LGHNA and YSLEER. For the CDR3, the DNA is TGCGCCAGCAGCCAAGATTGGGGCCAGCAAGAGACCCAGTACTTC. It is translated as CASSQDWGQQETQYF.

The V and J genes are TRBV6-5 and TRBJ2-6, with 7 nucleotides matching TRBD1. V lost 2 bases and J lost 2; bases outside the gene matches: 3. Per germline, CDR1 MNHEY and CDR2 SVGAGI. CDR3 length: 16 amino acids. The CDR3 DNA reads TGTGCCAGCAGTTACAAAGGGACAGCTGGGGCCAACGTCCTGACTTTC. It is translated as CASSYKGTAGANVLTF.

This clone was seen a single time. The chain carries TRBV5-1 and TRBJ1-3; D gene uncertain. The CDR3 has 19 residues. Trimming took 1 base from V and 2 from J, leaving 22 bases between them. From germline, CDR1 is SGHRS and CDR2 YFSETQ. The CDR3 region is CASSLLFDSWVSPGNTIYF. CDR3 DNA sequence: TGCGCCAGCAGCTTGTTGTTCGACTCCTGGGTGTCCCCTGGAAACACCATATATTTT.

The chain recombines TRBV9 with TRBJ1-2; D may be TRBD1 (5 bases). The CDR3 has 15 residues. V lost 0 bases and J lost 4, with 13 bases in between. Germline V gene lookup returns CDR1 SGDLS and CDR2 YYNGEE. The CDR3: CASSVGRGSVYGYTF. The DNA of the CDR3 is TGTGCCAGCAGCGTAGGGAGGGGCTCGGTCTATGGCTACACCTTC.

The chain joins TRBV5-6 to TRBJ1-4; perhaps TRBD1 as D (5 bases). CDR3 size: 16 residues. Deletions cut 0 bases from V and 8 bases from J, with 17 bases between. Germline CDR1 is SGHDT and CDR2 is YYEEEE. The CDR3: CASSLAGSGKTEKLFF. CDR3 nucleotide sequence: TGTGCCAGCAGCTTGGCCGGGTCAGGGAAAACCGAAAAACTGTTTTTT.

V gene TRBV19 combines with J gene TRBJ2-7; tentatively, D is TRBD1 (6 bases). The V end was cut by 3 bases, the J end by 1 base, with 16 bases between. The CDR3 has 16 residues. Germline CDR1 reads LNHDA; CDR2 reads SQIVND (reference sequence). This chain's CDR3 is CASSMNRVPASYEQYF. Here the CDR3 DNA reads TGTGCCAGTAGTATGAACAGGGTCCCAGCGTCCTACGAGCAGTACTTC.

V is TRBV2 and J is TRBJ1-2, with 7 bases lining up with TRBD1. This CDR3 has 13 residues. With 3 bases clipped from V and 5 bases from J, the junction kept 3 bases outside the gene matches. Germline CDR1 SNHLY, CDR2 FYNNEI. This chain's CDR3 is CASSDQGEYGYTF. The CDR3, as DNA: TGTGCCAGCAGTGACCAGGGGGAATATGGCTACACCTTC. Full variable domain (missing parts from reference TRBV2 and TRBJ1-2): EPEVTQTPSHQVTQMGQEVILRCVPISNHLYFYWYRQILGQKVEFLVSFYNNEISEKSEIFDDQFSVERPDGSNFTLKIRSTKLEDSAMYFCASSDQGEYGYTFGSGTRLTVV.

CDR3 in amino acids: CSASGIGLDTEAFF. CDR3 coding DNA: TGCAGTGCTAGTGGGATCGGGTTGGACACTGAAGCTTTCTTT. The rearrangement joins TRBV20-1 to TRBJ1-1, with D unresolved. The CDR3 length is 14 residues. V was shortened by 3 bases and J by 3 bases, with 14 bases between the two germline ends. CDR1 DFQATT and CDR2 SNEGSKA come from the germline V gene (reference sequence).

This clone turned up a few times. J is TRBJ2-6 and V is TRBV7-9; tentatively, D is TRBD2 (6 bases). From germline, CDR1 is SEHNR and CDR2 FQNEAQ (reference sequence). The V and J ends lost 3 bases and 8 bases respectively, with 8 bases between them. CDR3 size: 13 residues. CDR3 in DNA: TGTGCCAGCAGCTTGGGGGGTACCAACGTCCTGACTTTC. Its protein product is CASSLGGTNVLTF.

This clone came up a few times. The V gene is TRBV7-2, the J gene TRBJ2-1; tentative D call: TRBD2 (5 bases). This CDR3 is built from 15 residues. In germline, CDR1 is SGHTA, CDR2 FQGNSA. V lost 5 bases and J 2 bases, leaving 13 bases between the germline ends. DNA for the CDR3: TGTGCCAGCAGCCCGGGGTACTTTACCTACAATGAGCAGTTCTTC. This translates into CASSPGYFTYNEQFF. Looking up the rest from reference TRBV7-2 and TRBJ2-1 gives the full variable domain: GAGVSQSPSNKVTEKGKDVELRCDPISGHTALYWYRQSLGQGLEFLIYFQGNSAPDKSGLPSDRFSAERTGGSVSTLTIQRTQQEDSAVYLCASSPGYFTYNEQFFGPGTRLTVL.

V gene TRBV11-2 combines with J gene TRBJ2-7; tentative D call: TRBD1 (5 bases). The CDR3 has 15 amino acids. Trimming cost V 4 bases and J 0 bases, with 13 bases left between them. The germline CDR1 and CDR2 sequences are SGHAT and FQNNGV. The CDR3 DNA reads TGTGCCAGCAGCTCCCTACAGGTTCGCTCCTACGAGCAGTACTTC. It codes for CASSSLQVRSYEQYF.

The count of this clone is one. The J gene is TRBJ1-3, the V gene TRBV19; TRBD1 aligns across 8 bases. Germline assignment: CDR1 LNHDA and CDR2 SQIVND (reference sequence). Trimming cost V 6 bases and J 9 bases; bases outside gene matches: 16. The CDR3 length is 16 residues. CDR3: CASRAIRTGFLGTIYF. CDR3 nucleotide sequence: TGTGCCAGTAGAGCGATTCGGACAGGGTTCCTTGGCACCATATATTTT. The whole variable domain, remainder taken from reference TRBV19 and TRBJ1-3, is DGGITQSPKYLFRKEGQNVTLSCEQNLNHDAMYWYRQDPGQGLRLIYYSQIVNDFQKGDIAEGYSVSREKKESFPLTVTSAQKNPTAFYLCASRAIRTGFLGTIYFGEGSWLTVV.

CDR3 bases: TGTGCCAGCAGTCTGACTCCGGGACAGGGGTACTATGGCTACACCTTC. It is translated as CASSLTPGQGYYGYTF. The chain combines TRBV27 with TRBJ1-2; 10 bases line up with TRBD1. Germline trimming cut 5 bases from V and 3 bases from J; bases unmatched to any gene: 9. Germline-derived CDR1 and CDR2 are MNHEY and SMNVEV (reference sequence). The CDR3 sequence is 16 residues long.